Shown below are 4 T cell receptor beta chains from a single sample sequenced in a study of blood T cell repertoires in COVID-19. Assay: immunoSEQ multiplex PCR; the TCRdb copy retains only in-frame clones and omits some. Seen here are fewer than 150,000 clones, roughly 90% observed once, and the top ten hold about 10%. Sequenced sample: peripheral blood. The receptors shown here come from a man in his fifties with active or convalescent COVID-19.

This clone was found once. The CDR3: CASSSGTSGRSDEQFF. CDR3 nucleotide sequence: TGTGCCAGCAGCTCAGGGACTAGCGGGAGGAGCGATGAGCAGTTCTTC. The chain recombines TRBV7-9 with TRBJ2-1; 15 nucleotides agree with TRBD2. The CDR3 extends over 16 amino acids. J gave up 8 bases and V 4 bases, and 6 bases lay outside the gene matches. CDR1 is SEHNR, CDR2 FQNEAQ, per germline (reference sequence).

This CDR3 reads CASSLAPRGQNEQYF. The CDR3 DNA follows: TGCGCCAGCAGCTTGGCTCCCAGGGGCCAAAACGAGCAGTACTTC. V gene TRBV5-1 combines with J gene TRBJ2-7; the D gene is possibly TRBD1 (6 bases). This CDR3 contains 15 residues. V dropped 0 bases and J dropped 5 bases, with 15 bases sitting between them. Germline CDR1 and CDR2: SGHRS and YFSETQ.

The chain employs TRBV7-2 and TRBJ2-4; perhaps TRBD2 as D (6 bases). Germline V gene data show CDR1 as SGHTA and CDR2 as FQGNSA. This CDR3 is 17 amino acids long. V dropped 3 bases and J dropped 2 bases, with 17 bases sitting between them. The CDR3 bases are TGTGCCAGCAGCTTCAGCCGCGGGGCCGGGACCAAAAACATTCAGTACTTC. This sequence encodes CASSFSRGAGTKNIQYF.

The CDR3 region is CASSSDRGYAGELFF. DNA of the CDR3: TGTGCCAGCAGTTCTGACAGGGGGTACGCCGGGGAGCTGTTTTTT. This chain connects TRBV6-5 to TRBJ2-2, with TRBD1 matching over 9 bases. The CDR3 runs to 15 residues. V shed 4 bases, J shed 6 bases, and the junction held 6 bases outside the gene matches. The V gene's germline CDR1 is MNHEY and CDR2 SVGAGI.